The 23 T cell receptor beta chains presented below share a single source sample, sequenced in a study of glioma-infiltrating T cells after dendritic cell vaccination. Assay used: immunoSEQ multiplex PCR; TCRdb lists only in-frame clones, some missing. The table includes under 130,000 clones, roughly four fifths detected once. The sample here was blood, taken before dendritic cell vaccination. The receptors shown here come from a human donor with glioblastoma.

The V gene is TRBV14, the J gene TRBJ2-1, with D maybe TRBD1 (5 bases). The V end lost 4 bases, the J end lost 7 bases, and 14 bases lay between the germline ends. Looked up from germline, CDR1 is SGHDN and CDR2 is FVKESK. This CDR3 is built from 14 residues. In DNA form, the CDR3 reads TGTGCCAGCAGCCCTCAGGGTTCGGGTAATGAGCAGTTCTTC. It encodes CASSPQGSGNEQFF.

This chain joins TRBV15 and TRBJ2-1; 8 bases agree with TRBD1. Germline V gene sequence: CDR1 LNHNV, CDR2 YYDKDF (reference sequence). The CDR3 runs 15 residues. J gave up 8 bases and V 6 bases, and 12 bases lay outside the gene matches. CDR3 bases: TGTGCCACCAGTGGCAGGACAGGGAATATCTATGAGCAGTTCTTC. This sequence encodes CATSGRTGNIYEQFF.

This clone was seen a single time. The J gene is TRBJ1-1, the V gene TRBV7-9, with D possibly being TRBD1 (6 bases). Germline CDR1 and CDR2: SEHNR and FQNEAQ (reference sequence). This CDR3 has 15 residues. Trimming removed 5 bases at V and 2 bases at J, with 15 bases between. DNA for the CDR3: TGTGCCAGCAGCCCGCCCGGGGGGCAAAACACTGAAGCTTTCTTT. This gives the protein CASSPPGGQNTEAFF.

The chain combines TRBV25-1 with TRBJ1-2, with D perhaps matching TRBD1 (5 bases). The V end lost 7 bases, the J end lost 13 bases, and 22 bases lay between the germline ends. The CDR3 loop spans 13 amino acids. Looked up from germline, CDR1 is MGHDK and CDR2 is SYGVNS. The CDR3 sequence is CASTKTDALGSTF. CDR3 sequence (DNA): TGTGCCAGCACAAAGACAGACGCGCTGGGTTCCACCTTC.

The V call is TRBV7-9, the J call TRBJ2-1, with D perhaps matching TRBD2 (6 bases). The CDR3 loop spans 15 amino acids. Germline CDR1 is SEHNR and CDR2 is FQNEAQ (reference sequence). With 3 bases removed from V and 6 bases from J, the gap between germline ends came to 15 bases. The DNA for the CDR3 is TGTGCCAGCAGCTTCGAAGCGGGCCCGGGCAATGAGCAGTTCTTC. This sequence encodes CASSFEAGPGNEQFF.

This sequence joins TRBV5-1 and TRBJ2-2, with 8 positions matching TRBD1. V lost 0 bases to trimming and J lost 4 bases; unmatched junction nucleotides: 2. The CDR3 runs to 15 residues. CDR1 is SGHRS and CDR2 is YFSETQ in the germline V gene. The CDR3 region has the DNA TGCGCCAGCAGCTTGGATACAGGGGGCACCGGGGAGCTGTTTTTT. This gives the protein CASSLDTGGTGELFF.

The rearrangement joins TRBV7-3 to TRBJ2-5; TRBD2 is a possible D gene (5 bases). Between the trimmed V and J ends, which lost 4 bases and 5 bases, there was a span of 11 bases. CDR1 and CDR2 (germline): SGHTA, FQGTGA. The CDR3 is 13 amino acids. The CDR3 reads CASSYFRGETQYF. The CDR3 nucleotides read TGTGCCAGCAGCTATTTTCGAGGGGAGACCCAGTACTTC.

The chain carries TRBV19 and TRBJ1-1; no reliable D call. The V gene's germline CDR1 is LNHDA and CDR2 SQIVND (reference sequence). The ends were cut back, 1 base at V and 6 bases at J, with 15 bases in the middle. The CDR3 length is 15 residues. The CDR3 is CASSIVWREPAEAFF. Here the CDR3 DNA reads TGTGCCAGTAGTATAGTCTGGAGGGAGCCCGCTGAAGCTTTCTTT.

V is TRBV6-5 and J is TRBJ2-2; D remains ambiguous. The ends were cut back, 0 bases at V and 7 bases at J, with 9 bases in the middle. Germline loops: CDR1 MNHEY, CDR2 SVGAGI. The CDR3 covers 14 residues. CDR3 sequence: CASSYSRVLGELFF. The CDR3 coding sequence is TGTGCCAGCAGTTACTCACGAGTTCTCGGGGAGCTGTTTTTT.

Here the CDR3 reads CASRPGKGRPPVGEKLFF. DNA of the CDR3: TGTGCCAGCAGACCCGGGAAGGGTAGGCCGCCAGTTGGAGAAAAACTGTTTTTT. This chain joins TRBV5-6 and TRBJ1-4; no definite D call. With 5 bases removed from V and 8 bases from J, the gap between germline ends came to 28 bases. CDR1 and CDR2 (germline): SGHDT, YYEEEE. The CDR3 has 18 residues.

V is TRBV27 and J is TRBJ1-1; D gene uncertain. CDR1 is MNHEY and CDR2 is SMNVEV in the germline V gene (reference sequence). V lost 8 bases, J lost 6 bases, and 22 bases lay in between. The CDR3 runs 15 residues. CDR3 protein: CASFPQRRRWAEAFF. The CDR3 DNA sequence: TGTGCCAGCTTCCCCCAGAGGCGAAGATGGGCTGAAGCTTTCTTT.

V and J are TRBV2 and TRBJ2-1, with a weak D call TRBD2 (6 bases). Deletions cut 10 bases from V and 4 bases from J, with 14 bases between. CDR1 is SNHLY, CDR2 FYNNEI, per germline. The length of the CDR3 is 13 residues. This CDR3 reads CATPGGLYNEQFF. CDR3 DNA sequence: TGTGCCACCCCTGGGGGACTGTACAATGAGCAGTTCTTC.

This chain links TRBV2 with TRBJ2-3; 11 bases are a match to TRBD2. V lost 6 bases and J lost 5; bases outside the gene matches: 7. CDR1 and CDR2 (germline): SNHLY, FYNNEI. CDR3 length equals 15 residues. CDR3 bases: TGTGCCAGCAGGAGACTAGCGGGGAGGGAAGATACGCAGTATTTT. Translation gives CASRRLAGREDTQYF.

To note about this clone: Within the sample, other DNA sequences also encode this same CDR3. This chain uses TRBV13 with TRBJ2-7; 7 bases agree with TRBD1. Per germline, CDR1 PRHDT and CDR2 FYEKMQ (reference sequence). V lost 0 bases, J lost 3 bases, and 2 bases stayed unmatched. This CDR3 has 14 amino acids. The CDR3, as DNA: TGTGCCAGCAGCTTAGGCCAGGGGGACTACGAGCAGTACTTC. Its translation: CASSLGQGDYEQYF.

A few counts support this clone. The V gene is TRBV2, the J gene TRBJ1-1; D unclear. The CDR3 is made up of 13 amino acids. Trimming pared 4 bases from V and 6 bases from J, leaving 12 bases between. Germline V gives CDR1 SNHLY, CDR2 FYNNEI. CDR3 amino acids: CASSATFGAEAFF. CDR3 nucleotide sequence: TGTGCCAGCAGTGCAACGTTCGGGGCTGAAGCTTTCTTT.

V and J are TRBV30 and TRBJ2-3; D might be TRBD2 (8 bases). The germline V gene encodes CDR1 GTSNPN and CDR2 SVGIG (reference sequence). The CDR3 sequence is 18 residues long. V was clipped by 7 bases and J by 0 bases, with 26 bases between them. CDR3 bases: TGTGCCTCGAAGGGGGCGGGGGGCCCGAGAACAAGCACAGATACGCAGTATTTT. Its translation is CASKGAGGPRTSTDTQYF.

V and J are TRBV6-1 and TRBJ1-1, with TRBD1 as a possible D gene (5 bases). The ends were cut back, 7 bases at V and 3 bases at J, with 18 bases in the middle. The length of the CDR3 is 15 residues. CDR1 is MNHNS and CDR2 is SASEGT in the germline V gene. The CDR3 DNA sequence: TGTGCCAGCACCCAAATGCTGCAGGGCCACACTGAAGCTTTCTTT. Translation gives CASTQMLQGHTEAFF.

The DNA of the CDR3 is TGTGCCAGCAGTCCCTACGGGAGCAATCAGCCCCAGCATTTT. Protein sequence: CASSPYGSNQPQHF. The chain uses TRBV27 and TRBJ1-5; the D is unclear. Germline V lookup: CDR1 MNHEY, CDR2 SMNVEV (reference sequence). Trimming removed 5 bases at V and 1 base at J, with 9 bases between. The CDR3 is 14 amino acids.

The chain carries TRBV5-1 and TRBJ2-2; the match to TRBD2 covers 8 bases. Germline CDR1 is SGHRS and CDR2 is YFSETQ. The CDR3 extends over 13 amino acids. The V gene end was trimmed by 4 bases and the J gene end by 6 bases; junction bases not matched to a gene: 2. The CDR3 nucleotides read TGCGCCAGCAGCCGGGGGGGACCCGGGGAGCTGTTTTTT. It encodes CASSRGGPGELFF.

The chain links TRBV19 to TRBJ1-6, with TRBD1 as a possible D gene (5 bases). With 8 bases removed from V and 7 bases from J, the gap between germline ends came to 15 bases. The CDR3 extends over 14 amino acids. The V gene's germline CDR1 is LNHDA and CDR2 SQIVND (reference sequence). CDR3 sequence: CASSMGEENSPLHF. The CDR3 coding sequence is TGTGCCAGTTCCATGGGGGAGGAGAATTCACCCCTCCACTTT. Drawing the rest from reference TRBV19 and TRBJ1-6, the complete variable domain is DGGITQSPKYLFRKEGQNVTLSCEQNLNHDAMYWYRQDPGQGLRLIYYSQIVNDFQKGDIAEGYSVSREKKESFPLTVTSAQKNPTAFYLCASSMGEENSPLHFGNGTRLTVT.

CDR3 in DNA: TGTGCCAGCAGCTTGGGGCCCTCAAGAGGGACTGAAGCTTTCTTT. It translates to CASSLGPSRGTEAFF. The rearrangement links TRBV5-4 to TRBJ1-1; D unclear. V was shortened by 0 bases and J by 5 bases, with 14 bases between the two germline ends. CDR1 and CDR2 (germline): SGHNT, YYREEE (reference sequence). This CDR3 has 15 residues.

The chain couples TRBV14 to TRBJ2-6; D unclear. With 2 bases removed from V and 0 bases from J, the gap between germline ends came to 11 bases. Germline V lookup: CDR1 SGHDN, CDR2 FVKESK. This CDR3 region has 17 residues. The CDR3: CASSQIPFPSGANVLTF. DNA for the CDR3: TGTGCCAGCAGCCAAATCCCATTCCCCTCTGGGGCCAACGTCCTGACTTTC.

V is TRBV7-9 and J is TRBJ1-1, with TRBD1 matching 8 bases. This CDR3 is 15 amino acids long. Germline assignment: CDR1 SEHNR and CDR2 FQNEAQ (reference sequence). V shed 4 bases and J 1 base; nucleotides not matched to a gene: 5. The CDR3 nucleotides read TGTGCCAGCAGCTCGAACAGGGGGGCGAACACTGAAGCTTTCTTT. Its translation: CASSSNRGANTEAFF.